The clone carrying this TCR beta chain was recorded a few times. In the original processing: Reference gene primer amplification gave estimated nucleated cell counts. The method was immunoSEQ multiplex PCR; TCRdb's version includes in-frame clones alone and lacks a portion of them. V and J calls and clone size come straight from that table; D and trimming were deduced from the DNA. The sample lists 280,000 or so clones; roughly 90% were seen once. V was trimmed by 0 bases and J by 3 bases, leaving 12 bases between them. There are 16 residues in the CDR3. Germline CDR1 LGHNA, CDR2 YNFKEQ. The sample originates from a study of blood T cell repertoires in COVID-19.

The sample was peripheral blood. This TCR was sampled from a woman aged 60-75 years with acute or convalescent COVID-19. The chain links TRBV4-2 to TRBJ1-3; D might be TRBD1 (5 bases). CDR3 region: CASSQDGRQYGNTIYF. The CDR3 bases are TGTGCCAGCAGCCAAGATGGTCGACAGTATGGAAACACCATATATTTT.